Following are 30 T cell receptor beta chains from one sample sequenced in a study of metastatic and nonmetastatic thyroid tumors. TCRdb re-called the PCR reads via MiXCR. The sample lists 25,000 to 30,000 clones; 24% were seen once. Every patient was untreated before thyroid surgery. Sequencing used blood. The receptors shown here come from a female donor with papillary thyroid cancer or a benign thyroid nodule (not recorded which). Some clones in this sample may be carry-over from other donors' samples.

To note about this clone: The same CDR3 arises from other DNA sequences in this sample as well. V and J are TRBV3-1 and TRBJ2-5; D is uncertain. This CDR3 contains 14 residues. Trimming shortened V by 3 bases and J by 1 base, and 9 bases separated the two germline ends. From germline, CDR1 is LGHDT and CDR2 YNNKEL (reference sequence). The CDR3 nucleotides are TGTGCCAGCAGCCATCGTGTTACCCAAGAGACCCAGTACTTC. Translating gives CASSHRVTQETQYF.

Remarks on this clone: Mismatch with germline at one junction end may stem from a read error. This chain uses TRBV11-2 with TRBJ2-3; unclear D gene. The CDR3 loop spans 15 amino acids. Germline CDR1 is SGHAT and CDR2 is FQNNGV. As DNA, the CDR3 is TGTGTCAGCAGCTTATACCGCGTGAGCCAGGATACGCAGTATTTT. Its translation: CVSSLYRVSQDTQYF.

This clone was recorded many times. The V call is TRBV6-2 or TRBV6-3, the J call TRBJ2-1; 7 nucleotides line up with TRBD2. This CDR3 region has 16 residues. CDR1 and CDR2 (germline): MNHEY, SVGEGT. Unmatched junction bases numbered 7, after V lost 5 bases and J lost 0 bases. The CDR3 region is CASSPRRGSSYNEQFF. CDR3 nucleotides: TGTGCCAGCAGTCCGCGACGCGGGAGCTCCTACAATGAGCAGTTCTTC.

This clone was counted ten times or more. The rearrangement links TRBV19 to TRBJ2-7; 10 bases map to TRBD2. This CDR3 has 15 residues. The germline CDR1 and CDR2 sequences are LNHDA and SQIVND (reference sequence). The J segment lost 4 bases and the V segment lost 5 bases, leaving 8 bases of the junction unmatched. The CDR3 spells CASSPSGRAPYEQYF. Here the CDR3 DNA reads TGTGCCAGTAGTCCGAGCGGGAGGGCCCCTTACGAGCAGTACTTC. The full variable domain, in which reference TRBV19 and TRBJ2-7 provide the parts outside the CDR3, is DGGITQSPKYLFRKEGQNVTLSCEQNLNHDAMYWYRQDPGQGLRLIYYSQIVNDFQKGDIAEGYSVSREKKESFPLTVTSAQKNPTAFYLCASSPSGRAPYEQYFGPGTRLTVT.

This clone was counted at least ten times. This CDR3 reads CATSGGKGNQPQHF. For the CDR3, the DNA is TGTGCCACCAGTGGAGGGAAGGGCAATCAGCCCCAGCATTTT. This chain links TRBV24-1 with TRBJ1-5; D remains ambiguous. The length of the CDR3 is 14 residues. Trimming shortened V by 5 bases and J by 2 bases, and 9 bases separated the two germline ends. Germline CDR1 and CDR2: KGHDR and SFDVKD.

This clone occurred a few times. CDR3 amino acids: CASSHILAGGPFRETQYF. Here the CDR3 DNA reads TGTGCCAGCAGCCATATACTAGCGGGAGGGCCTTTCCGGGAGACCCAGTACTTC. V and J are TRBV6-1 and TRBJ2-5; 13 nucleotides line up with TRBD2. CDR1 is MNHNS and CDR2 is SASEGT in the germline V gene. The CDR3 contains 18 residues. Germline trimming cut 6 bases from V and 5 bases from J; bases unmatched to any gene: 15.

Ten or more counts support this clone. The chain joins TRBV3-1 to TRBJ1-5, with a tentative D call TRBD1 (5 bases). Germline CDR1 reads LGHDT; CDR2 reads YNNKEL (reference sequence). V shed 1 base and J shed 7 bases, with 11 bases lying between them. The CDR3 consists of 14 residues. The CDR3 spells CASSQGRGGQPQHF. The DNA for the CDR3 is TGTGCCAGCAGCCAAGGTCGGGGCGGGCAGCCCCAGCATTTT.

The gene calls are TRBV7-9 and TRBJ1-5; D not certain. The CDR3 has 11 residues. Germline-derived CDR1 and CDR2 are SEHNR and FQNEAQ (reference sequence). V gave up 8 bases and J gave up 4 bases, with 6 bases separating them. The CDR3 sequence is CASGTNQPQHF. The CDR3 bases are TGTGCCAGCGGAACTAATCAGCCCCAGCATTTT.

Remarks on this clone: Within the sample, other DNA sequences also encode this same CDR3. J is TRBJ2-7 and V is TRBV30; 9 nucleotides align to TRBD2. This CDR3 region has 13 residues. Germline CDR1 and CDR2: GTSNPN and SVGIG (reference sequence). The CDR3 coding sequence is TGTGCAGGCCGGCTAGCGGGAATATACGAGCAGTACTTC. It yields the protein CAGRLAGIYEQYF.

Ten or more counts support this clone. The CDR3 DNA follows: TGTGCCAGCAGCAACAGGGGGCTCAATGAAAAACTGTTTTTT. Translating gives CASSNRGLNEKLFF. The genes are TRBV7-9 and TRBJ1-4; 9 bases are a match to TRBD1. The CDR3 spans 14 residues. Looked up from germline, CDR1 is SEHNR and CDR2 is FQNEAQ (reference sequence). V shed 5 bases, J shed 5 bases, and the junction held 3 bases outside the gene matches. The full variable domain, with the rest looked up from reference TRBV7-9 and TRBJ1-4, is DTGVSQNPRHKITKRGQNVTFRCDPISEHNRLYWYRQTLGQGPEFLTYFQNEAQLEKSRLLSDRFSAERPKGSFSTLEIQRTEQGDSAMYLCASSNRGLNEKLFFGSGTQLSVL.

The rearrangement uses TRBV11-2 and TRBJ1-2; tentatively, D is TRBD1 (5 bases). There are 14 residues in the CDR3. Germline V gene data show CDR1 as SGHAT and CDR2 as FQNNGV. Trimming removed 6 bases from V and 4 bases from J, with 15 bases in between. Written as DNA, the CDR3 is TGTGCCAGCAGGAGTATCAGGGAAGGCTATGGCTACACCTTC. This encodes CASRSIREGYGYTF.

This clone has a count of ten or more. The chain joins TRBV5-1 to TRBJ2-1; D is undetermined. The germline gives CDR1 SGHRS, CDR2 YFSETQ. V lost 0 bases and J lost 13, with 20 bases in between. This CDR3 has 15 residues. The CDR3 is CASSLETVTPQIQFF. CDR3 bases: TGCGCCAGCAGCTTGGAGACTGTTACCCCCCAGATACAGTTCTTC.

The V and J genes are TRBV19 and TRBJ2-2, with 8 positions matching TRBD1. The CDR3 loop spans 15 amino acids. The V gene's germline CDR1 is LNHDA and CDR2 SQIVND (reference sequence). J was trimmed by 5 bases and V by 4 bases; bases with no gene match: 6. The CDR3 here is CASSTAGGHTGELFF. CDR3 in DNA: TGTGCCAGTAGTACGGCAGGGGGCCATACCGGGGAGCTGTTTTTT.

This clone was seen at least ten times. The CDR3 reads CASSFGGTTEAFF. The CDR3 region has the DNA TGTGCCAGCAGCTTCGGAGGGACAACTGAAGCTTTCTTT. The V and J genes are TRBV5-6 and TRBJ1-1; the D gene is possibly TRBD1 (6 bases). The germline V gene has CDR1 SGHDT and CDR2 YYEEEE. Trimming left V 2 bases short and J 5 bases short, with 10 bases between. CDR3 size: 13 residues.

This clone was seen at least ten times. The CDR3 reads CASSQGLDMNTEAFF. The CDR3 coding sequence is TGCGCCAGCAGCCAGGGGCTTGATATGAACACTGAAGCTTTCTTT. The chain joins TRBV4-1 to TRBJ1-1; TRBD1 is a possible D gene (5 bases). Germline CDR1 reads MGHRA; CDR2 reads YSYEKL. The CDR3 runs to 15 residues. With 3 bases removed from V and 0 bases from J, the gap between germline ends came to 11 bases.

This clone turned up a few times. This rearrangement joins TRBV6-2 or TRBV6-3 to TRBJ1-1; D remains unclear. V was pared by 7 bases and J by 2 bases, with 8 bases between. The germline CDR1 and CDR2 sequences are MNHEY and SVGEGT. There are 12 residues in the CDR3. The CDR3 DNA follows: TGTGCCAGCATTGACACAAACACTGAAGCTTTCTTT. Translating gives CASIDTNTEAFF.

This clone came up many times. This sequence joins TRBV9 and TRBJ1-2, with D possibly being TRBD1 (6 bases). Germline lookup yields CDR1 SGDLS and CDR2 YYNGEE. CDR3 length equals 15 residues. V lost 0 bases and J lost 3, with 12 bases in between. The CDR3 region is CASSVGLGAHYGYTF. In DNA, the CDR3 is TGTGCCAGCAGCGTAGGGCTGGGGGCGCACTATGGCTACACCTTC. The whole variable domain, remainder taken from reference TRBV9 and TRBJ1-2, is DSGVTQTPKHLITATGQRVTLRCSPRSGDLSVYWYQQSLDQGLQFLIQYYNGEERAKGNILERFSAQQFPDLHSELNLSSLELGDSALYFCASSVGLGAHYGYTFGSGTRLTVV.

This clone was detected ten times or more. The rearrangement joins TRBV12-5 to TRBJ2-1, with 8 bases matching TRBD2. The germline gives CDR1 LGHNT, CDR2 FRNRAP. The CDR3 consists of 14 residues. V shed 1 base, J shed 5 bases, and the junction held 1 base outside the gene matches. CDR3 DNA: TGTGCTAGTGGTTTGGGACTAGCGAACAATGAGCAGTTCTTC. Residues: CASGLGLANNEQFF.

For the CDR3, the DNA is TGTGCCAGCAGTCCCAGGGGTCACACCGGGGAGCTGTTTTTT. It translates to CASSPRGHTGELFF. This rearrangement joins TRBV11-3 to TRBJ2-2; TRBD1 might be the D (6 bases). The germline gives CDR1 SGHNT, CDR2 YENEEA. Trimming left V 6 bases short and J 3 bases short, with 11 bases between. The CDR3 totals 14 residues.

This clone was recorded a few times. The junction departs from the called germline gene at one end, perhaps through a read error. The chain carries TRBV10-2 and TRBJ2-1; 9 bases align to TRBD2. Per the germline V gene, CDR1 is WSHSY and CDR2 is SAAADI. The CDR3 runs 14 residues. The CDR3 DNA sequence: TGCGCCAGCATGGTAGCGGGAGTTGTCAATGATCAGTTCTTC. This codes for CASMVAGVVNDQFF.

The chain carries TRBV10-3 and TRBJ1-1, with D maybe TRBD1 (5 bases). Trimming stripped 0 bases from V and 4 bases from J, with 15 bases between. Germline V gene lookup returns CDR1 ENHRY and CDR2 SYGVKD. The CDR3 sequence is 16 residues long. The CDR3 region has the DNA TGTGCCATCAGTGAGTCAAGGGCAGGGATTGGCACTGAAGCTTTCTTT. This gives the protein CAISESRAGIGTEAFF.

This rearrangement joins TRBV28 to TRBJ2-7; D unresolved. The CDR3 spans 13 residues. Germline V gene data show CDR1 as MDHEN and CDR2 as SYDVKM. The V end lost 6 bases, the J end lost 3 bases, and 12 bases lay between the germline ends. Written as DNA, the CDR3 is TGTGCCAGCAGATATAACGACGACTACGAGCAGTACTTC. It yields the protein CASRYNDDYEQYF.

V is TRBV3-1 and J is TRBJ2-7; 12 bases are shared with TRBD2. Germline loops: CDR1 LGHDT, CDR2 YNNKEL (reference sequence). This CDR3 is built from 17 residues. V trimming: 4 bases; J trimming: 4 bases; junction bases outside the gene matches: 11. This chain's CDR3 is CASSRVRTSGILYEQYF. Here the CDR3 DNA reads TGTGCCAGCAGCCGTGTGAGGACTAGCGGGATTTTGTACGAGCAGTACTTC.

This clone was recorded many times. The chain links TRBV20-1 to TRBJ1-2; D possibly corresponds to TRBD1 (6 bases). Germline CDR1 is DFQATT and CDR2 is SNEGSKA (reference sequence). V was clipped by 0 bases and J by 2 bases, with 10 bases between them. This CDR3 has 14 residues. The CDR3 DNA reads TGCAGTGCTAGAGATTGGGGGGGCAACTATGGCTACACCTTC. As protein: CSARDWGGNYGYTF.

This clone has ten or more counts. The genes are TRBV9 and TRBJ1-3; D call uncertain. V was shortened by 4 bases and J by 4 bases, with 12 bases between the two germline ends. Germline assignment: CDR1 SGDLS and CDR2 YYNGEE. This CDR3 spans 14 amino acids. The CDR3 DNA follows: TGTGCCAGCAGCCCCTTGGGGAGCGGAAACACCATATATTTT. Translated: CASSPLGSGNTIYF.

The chain uses TRBV20-1 and TRBJ1-6; tentatively, D is TRBD1 (5 bases). Trimming removed 8 bases at V and 0 bases at J, with 17 bases between. The CDR3 contains 16 residues. Germline V CDR1 and CDR2: DFQATT, SNEGSKA (reference sequence). The DNA for the CDR3 is TGCAGTCCTCTTCGCCAGGACAACTCCTATAATTCACCCCTCCACTTT. Encoded protein: CSPLRQDNSYNSPLHF.

This clone occurred many times. Other nucleotide sequences from this sample produce the same CDR3. This sequence joins TRBV29-1 and TRBJ2-1; a possible D gene is TRBD1 (7 bases). Germline V gives CDR1 SQVTM, CDR2 ANQGSEA. The CDR3 has 12 amino acids. With 7 bases removed from V and 3 bases from J, the gap between germline ends came to 10 bases. The CDR3 bases are TGCAGCGGGGGGGACAGCTACAATGAGCAGTTCTTC. The encoded protein is CSGGDSYNEQFF.

This clone showed up just once. At one end, the junction sequence differs from germline, possibly due to a read error. The CDR3 reads CASRSCGGYRGYEQLF. The CDR3 DNA reads as TGTGCCAGCAGGTCCTGTGGGGGTTACAGGGGATATGAGCAGCTCTTC. This chain links TRBV11-2 with TRBJ2-1, with 7 positions matching TRBD1. Germline lookup yields CDR1 SGHAT and CDR2 FQNNGV. The CDR3 sequence is 16 residues long.

The sample holds a few counts of this clone. This sequence joins TRBV2 and TRBJ1-1, with D uncertain. The V gene lost 10 bases and the J gene lost 9 bases, with 15 bases spanning the gap. Germline V CDR1 and CDR2: SNHLY, FYNNEI. The CDR3 has 11 residues. The DNA of the CDR3 is TGTGCCACATCCGGGTCCCATCAAGCTTTCTTT. Translated: CATSGSHQAFF.

Comment on this clone: A much larger clone differs from this one at a single base, so this may be a read error. The genes are TRBV7-8 and TRBJ1-6; D remains unclear. The CDR3 is 18 amino acids. Germline CDR1 SGHVS, CDR2 FQNEAQ. The CDR3 DNA reads as TGTGCCAACAGCTTAGTGGTCGCATCGAGCTCCTATAATTCACCCCTCCACTTT. Amino acids: CANSLVVASSSYNSPLHF.